This T cell receptor beta chain was captured by sequencing in a study of shared clonotypes between healthy human individuals. Study context: Each donor contributed plates that comprised three CD4 naive, three CD4 memory, two CD8 naive and one CD8 memory.

Data came from immunoSEQ multiplex PCR; TCRdb stores just in-frame clones and leaves some out. The table has over a million clones, 96% seen once. General study findings and limits: For naive CD4 cells, roughly 5% of clonotypes were shared across a few donors.

About this clone: The antigen is undetermined.

This sequence originates from a man aged 25-45 years in good health. What was sequenced was naive CD4+ T cells sorted from blood. Regarding subset: CD45RA+ positively selected.

The CDR3 DNA sequence: TGTGCCAGCAGGCCTAGCGGGAGGGCCCAAGATACGCAGTATTTT. Protein: CASRPSGRAQDTQYF. J is TRBJ2-3 and V is TRBV27; TRBD2 agrees at 12 bases. CDR3 size: 15 residues. Trimming at V came to 6 bases and at J to 5 bases, leaving 6 bases not matched to a gene. CDR1 is MNHEY and CDR2 is SMNVEV in the germline V gene (reference sequence).